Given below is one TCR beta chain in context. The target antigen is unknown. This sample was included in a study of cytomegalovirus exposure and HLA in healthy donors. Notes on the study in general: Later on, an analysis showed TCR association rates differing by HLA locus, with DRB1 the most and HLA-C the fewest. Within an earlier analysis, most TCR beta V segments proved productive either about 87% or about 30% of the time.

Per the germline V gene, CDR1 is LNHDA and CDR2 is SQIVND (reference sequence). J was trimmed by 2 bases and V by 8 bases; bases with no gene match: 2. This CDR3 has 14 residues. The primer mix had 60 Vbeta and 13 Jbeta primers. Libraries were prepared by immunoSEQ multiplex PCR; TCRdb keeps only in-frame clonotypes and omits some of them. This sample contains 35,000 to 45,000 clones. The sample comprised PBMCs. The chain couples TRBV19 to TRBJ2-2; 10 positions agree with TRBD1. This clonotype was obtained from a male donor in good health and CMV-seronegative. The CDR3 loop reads CASRDRGNTGELFF. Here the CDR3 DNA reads TGTGCCAGTCGGGACAGGGGAAACACCGGGGAGCTGTTTTTT.